This T cell receptor (beta chain) stems from a study of somatic mutations in cytotoxic T cells in rheumatoid arthritis listed by TCRdb under 2017. Study-level background: Before any treatment started and right after they were diagnosed, patients gave peripheral blood samples (under 32 ml EDTA). Sorted V beta1+ cells also underwent TCRB sequencing, and some V beta antibody-stained T-cell populations were flow-sorted at nearly 100% purity on a FACSAria II or Sony SH800. The study asked whether expanded CD8+ T-cell clones in newly diagnosed, untreated rheumatoid arthritis carry somatic mutations, and used TCRB deep sequencing to characterize clonality. A total of around 62 rheumatoid arthritis patients and 15 to 25 healthy controls underwent TCRB deep sequencing. The median ages of the patient and control groups were essentially identical.

Reading from cysteine to phenylalanine, the CDR3 counts 15 amino acids. Of all the DNA, just the CDR3 is kept, 45 bases in frame from base 1. Trimmed from V: 2 bases; trimmed from J: 4 bases; junction bases lacking a gene match: 5. CDR1 and CDR2 are drawn from the germline V gene: SGDLS, YYNGEE. This clone occurred a few times. What this receptor recognizes is not known. No quality values exist for individual bases; no much larger clone is one base distant. Findings and caveats that apply to the study as a whole: The largest CD8+ clone made up more than 20% of CD8+ cells in about an eighth of the roughly 65 patients, and blood and synovial fluid shared several identical CD8+ TCRB sequences. The finding that TRBV07 was slightly underrepresented in patients was left unadjusted for multiple comparisons. An increase of CD8+ clonality with age was seen in patients (Spearman r ~ 0.49) but not in healthy controls. It was unknown which antigens the expanded CD8+ clones targeted, and their absence from virus-specific databases did not exclude viral specificity. CD8+ T-cell clonality did not differ significantly between rheumatoid arthritis patients and age-matched healthy controls.

Genomic DNA underwent TCRB CDR3 sequencing using the immunoSEQ assay. The authors processed their data as follows. When patient CD8+ clones exceeding 1% were checked against published virus-specific TCRB sequences, only a few matched. The analyses included only productive TCRB rearrangements. Clonality was calculated as a Shannon entropy-based productive clonality index, and a clone was defined by a unique TCRB CDR3 sequence. To calculate repertoire overlap between two samples, the template counts of each clone were considered relative to each sample's total templates. V-gene usage from TCRB sequencing and V-gene usage measured by flow cytometry were correlated (Spearman r of 0.61). TCRdb took over this immuneACCESS table, retaining in-frame rearrangements with V and J assigned. Such tables are incomplete; in checked studies, under half of the missing clones stem from an unresolved V gene, and the remainder is unexplained. V and J calls and clone size are copied from that table; D and trimming were computed from the DNA. This sample holds over 8,000 clones; roughly 75% were observed only once. Approximately 38% of the sample belongs to the ten largest clones.

Positive magnetic bead selection on an AutoMACS was used to isolate CD4+ and CD8+ cells, with flow cytometry used to check purity. Clonal expansions were first screened by flow cytometry with a TCR V beta antibody panel, then characterized by TCRB deep sequencing of sorted CD8+ fractions. Peripheral blood mononuclear cells were isolated by Ficoll-Paque PLUS density gradient separation. Nucleospin Tissue or Tissue XS kits were used to extract DNA from CD4-enriched, CD8-enriched or PBMC samples, and a Qubit 2.0 fluorometer was used for quantification. The chain couples TRBV9 to TRBJ2-3; TRBD2 matches 9 bases in the middle. The receptor was isolated from an adult with rheumatoid arthritis. Sequences were obtained from CD8+ T cells sorted from blood. The encoded CDR3 is CASSVAGGNADTQYF. The bases are TGTGCCAGCAGCGTGGCGGGGGGGAACGCAGATACGCAGTATTTT.